A selection of T cell receptor beta chains follows, all from one sample in a study of OX40 agonist ivuxolimab in advanced cancers. TCRdb's table, derived via immunoSEQ multiplex PCR, lists solely in-frame clones and lacks some. This repertoire shows some 54,000 clones, 80% to 90% found once; its top ten account for roughly 6.7%. This specimen consisted of CD4+ or CD8+ T cells sorted from blood, obtained in a trial of the OX40 agonist ivuxolimab. The receptors derive from an adult with an advanced solid tumor such as melanoma, head and neck, liver or kidney cancer. Each CDR3 is given with its conserved first and last residue. D genes are given only for firm matches. Clone size is stated in some rows and not others, as once, few, many or a class when expanded.

DNA,CDR3,size,V,D,J
TGCAGCGTTGCAGCAGGGGGGTCCTACGAGCAGTACTTC,CSVAAGGSYEQYF,NA,TRBV29-1,NA,TRBJ2-7
TGCGCCAGCAGCTTGGAGGGGCGCGGTCAGCCCCAGCATTTT,CASSLEGRGQPQHF,NA,TRBV5-1,NA,TRBJ1-5
TGTGCCAGCAGTTACATCCCGGGACAGGTCTACGAGCAGTACTTC,CASSYIPGQVYEQYF,few,TRBV6-5,TRBD1,TRBJ2-7
TGTGCCAGCAGGACACAACAGGGGGTTGGATCACCCCTCCACTTT,CASRTQQGVGSPLHF,NA,TRBV28,TRBD1,TRBJ1-6
TGTGCCAGCAGTTACCAAAACTCCGGGACAGCGGGCTACACCTTC,CASSYQNSGTAGYTF,once,TRBV6-6,TRBD1,TRBJ1-2
TGTGCTAGTGGTTTAATAACAGCCTATGGCTACACCTTC,CASGLITAYGYTF,NA,TRBV12-5,NA,TRBJ1-2
TGTGCCATCTTCGGGGGGCCTGGGAATGGCTACACCTTC,CAIFGGPGNGYTF,once,TRBV10-3,NA,TRBJ1-2
TGTGCCAGCTCACAGGCTAACTATGGCTACACCTTC,CASSQANYGYTF,NA,TRBV18,NA,TRBJ1-2
TGTGCCAGCAGCTCGGGACTAGCGATAGGAGATACGCAGTATTTT,CASSSGLAIGDTQYF,NA,TRBV7-9,TRBD2,TRBJ2-3
TGTGCCAGCAGTGAAACGCGACAACCCTCGAGTGAAGCTTTCTTT,CASSETRQPSSEAFF,NA,TRBV6-1,NA,TRBJ1-1
TGTGCCAGCAGTTACGAGACGACCACTGAAGCTTTCTTT,CASSYETTTEAFF,NA,TRBV6-6,NA,TRBJ1-1
TGTGCCAGCAGCCAGACTAGTCATGAGCAGTTCTTC,CASSQTSHEQFF,NA,TRBV5-6,NA,TRBJ2-1
TGCGCCAGCAGCTTGGAAGCGATTCCGAACACTGAAGCTTTCTTT,CASSLEAIPNTEAFF,NA,TRBV5-1,NA,TRBJ1-1
TGCAGTGCACAGAGGTCAGAGGACGCTTTCTTT,CSAQRSEDAFF,NA,TRBV20-1,NA,TRBJ1-1
TGTGCCAGCAGTTACAACTTAGGGAGGCCCCAGCATTTT,CASSYNLGRPQHF,NA,TRBV6-6,NA,TRBJ1-5
TGTGCCAGCTCACCTTCGTACTCCTACGAGCAGTACTTC,CASSPSYSYEQYF,NA,TRBV18,NA,TRBJ2-7
TGCGCCAGCAGCGCTTTCGGGACAGGAGGTCACAATGAGCAGTTCTTC,CASSAFGTGGHNEQFF,NA,TRBV5-1,TRBD1,TRBJ2-1
TGTGCCAGCAGCTCGACTCAGGGAATACAAGAGACCCAGTACTTC,CASSSTQGIQETQYF,NA,TRBV5-4,NA,TRBJ2-5
TGTGCCAGCAGTGATCCCGGGGGCGTACAACCCTTC,CASSDPGGVQPF,few,TRBV2,NA,TRBJ1-2
TGTGCCTGGAGTACAGGGGGCGATCAGCCCCAGCATTTT,CAWSTGGDQPQHF,few,TRBV30,TRBD1,TRBJ1-5
TGTGCCAGCAGTGAGTCACAGGGGGGGAATTCACCCCTCCACTTT,CASSESQGGNSPLHF,NA,TRBV6-4,TRBD1,TRBJ1-6
TGTGCCACAAAACTACAGGGGGCTAGCACCGGGGAGCTGTTTTTT,CATKLQGASTGELFF,NA,TRBV6-1,TRBD1,TRBJ2-2
TGCGCCAGTGCTTGGGGCCAAAACACTGAAGCTTTCTTT,CASAWGQNTEAFF,NA,TRBV5-1,NA,TRBJ1-1
TGTGCCAGCAGCTTGGGGGGGCCTGGCTACGAGCAGTACTTC,CASSLGGPGYEQYF,NA,TRBV5-4,NA,TRBJ2-7
TGTGCCAGCAGTGTGGACACCCCTCGGGAGCAGTACTTC,CASSVDTPREQYF,NA,TRBV2,NA,TRBJ2-7
TGCGCCAGCAGCCAAGGGAGTAGGGAATCTAATGAAAAACTGTTTTTT,CASSQGSRESNEKLFF,NA,TRBV4-1,NA,TRBJ1-4
TGTGCCAGCAGCTTTGGGGGTAATAATTCACCCCTCCACTTT,CASSFGGNNSPLHF,NA,TRBV13,NA,TRBJ1-6
TGTGCCAACCCGGGCGGGGGCCTGAACTATGGCTACACCTTC,CANPGGGLNYGYTF,few,TRBV2,NA,TRBJ1-2
TGTGCCAGCACTACCGGGACTCAAAATCGGTATGGCTACACCTTC,CASTTGTQNRYGYTF,NA,TRBV6-1,NA,TRBJ1-2
TGCGCCAGCAGTATAACTAGCGGGGGCTACGAGCAGTACTTC,CASSITSGGYEQYF,NA,TRBV10-1,TRBD2,TRBJ2-7
TGTGCCAGCCTCTCGTGGACAGATTACACCTTC,CASLSWTDYTF,NA,TRBV6-1,NA,TRBJ1-2
TGTGCCAGCAGTGCCAACAGGGAATATGGTGGCTACACCTTC,CASSANREYGGYTF,NA,TRBV2,NA,TRBJ1-2
TGTGCCATCAGTGAGTCGATTGGGGCAGGGGGATATGGCTACACCTTC,CAISESIGAGGYGYTF,NA,TRBV10-3,TRBD1,TRBJ1-2
TGTGCCATCAGTGAGTCGGGACAGGGGTATCAGCCCCAGCATTTT,CAISESGQGYQPQHF,NA,TRBV10-3,TRBD1,TRBJ1-5
TGTGCCAGCAGTCCCTGGGACGCCGGGGGATATGGCTACACCTTC,CASSPWDAGGYGYTF,NA,TRBV27,NA,TRBJ1-2
TGTGCCAGCAGCCTACCGGAAGAGCAGTACTTC,CASSLPEEQYF,NA,TRBV21-1,NA,TRBJ2-7
TGTGCCAGCAGTCGGGCCGCTCGGCGGGATACGCAGTATTTT,CASSRAARRDTQYF,NA,TRBV27,NA,TRBJ2-3
TGCGCCAGCAGCTTGGAGACAGGGGGCTTGGGCGGCTACACCTTC,CASSLETGGLGGYTF,NA,TRBV5-1,TRBD1,TRBJ1-2
TGTGCCAGCAGCTTACCGGGATACGAGCAGTACTTC,CASSLPGYEQYF,NA,TRBV11-2,NA,TRBJ2-7
TGTGCCAGCAGCTCTAAGCCCGGACGCAATGAGCAGTTCTTC,CASSSKPGRNEQFF,NA,TRBV11-1,NA,TRBJ2-1